Each of the 18 T cell receptor beta chains below was sequenced from the same sample in a study of blood T cell repertoires in COVID-19. TCRdb keeps only in-frame clones here, not all; method: immunoSEQ multiplex PCR. The repertoire holds about 200,000 clones, with approximately 84% as singletons. The material sequenced was peripheral blood. All receptors come from a human donor with acute or convalescent COVID-19. The donor label of this sample is uncertain.

This chain connects TRBV28 to TRBJ1-6; D is perhaps TRBD1 (6 bases). Trimming took 5 bases from V and 6 from J, leaving 14 bases between them. The germline CDR1 and CDR2 sequences are MDHEN and SYDVKM. The CDR3 is 15 residues long. In DNA, the CDR3 is TGTGCCAGCAGTAACCCAGGGGTGGTTAATTCACCCCTCCACTTT. This codes for CASSNPGVVNSPLHF.

This chain links TRBV11-2 with TRBJ2-1; 10 positions agree with TRBD2. The J segment lost 2 bases and the V segment lost 4 bases, leaving 5 bases of the junction unmatched. Germline CDR1 and CDR2: SGHAT and FQNNGV. CDR3 length: 16 residues. The CDR3 nucleotides read TGTGCCAGCAGCTCGCCGGGACTAGCGACCTACAATGAGCAGTTCTTC. Residues: CASSSPGLATYNEQFF.

The V gene is TRBV6-5, the J gene TRBJ2-3, with 9 nucleotides matching TRBD1. Per the germline V gene, CDR1 is MNHEY and CDR2 is SVGAGI. After removal of 6 bases from V and 4 bases from J, the junction contained 8 bases not matched to a gene. This CDR3 comprises 15 residues. CDR3 sequence: CASRGSDRGSDTQYF. In nucleotides, the CDR3 is TGTGCCAGCAGGGGTTCGGACAGGGGCTCAGATACGCAGTATTTT.

In DNA form, the CDR3 reads TGTGCCAGCACTAGACAGCTTAAGGAGACTGAAGCTTTCTTT. As protein: CASTRQLKETEAFF. The J gene is TRBJ1-1, the V gene TRBV6-6; D might be TRBD1 (5 bases). From germline, CDR1 is MNHNY and CDR2 SVGAGI (reference sequence). The CDR3 has 14 amino acids. V lost 7 bases to trimming and J lost 5 bases, with 17 bases between them.

The chain joins TRBV28 to TRBJ1-4; the D gene is possibly TRBD1 (6 bases). With 2 bases removed from V and 7 bases from J, the gap between germline ends came to 14 bases. CDR3 length: 15 residues. Germline CDR1 MDHEN, CDR2 SYDVKM. CDR3 sequence (DNA): TGTGCCAGCAGTTTAAGGGGCGGGGGCCCTGAAAAACTGTTTTTT. This codes for CASSLRGGGPEKLFF.

The chain has TRBV6-5 and TRBJ2-7; 10 bases agree with TRBD1. This CDR3 comprises 14 residues. V trimming: 6 bases; J trimming: 1 base; junction bases outside the gene matches: 3. Germline V lookup: CDR1 MNHEY, CDR2 SVGAGI. The CDR3 sequence: CASRAGQGSYEQYF. In DNA form, the CDR3 reads TGTGCCAGCAGGGCGGGACAGGGGTCCTACGAGCAGTACTTC.

The rearrangement links TRBV7-7 to TRBJ2-3; 7 bases match TRBD1. This CDR3 has 13 residues. The J segment lost 5 bases and the V segment lost 3 bases, leaving 2 bases of the junction unmatched. Germline V gives CDR1 SSHAT, CDR2 FNYEAQ (reference sequence). CDR3 sequence reads: CASSFYRGDTQYF. Here the CDR3 DNA reads TGTGCCAGCAGCTTTTACAGGGGAGATACGCAGTATTTT. The full variable domain, completed using reference TRBV7-7 and TRBJ2-3, is GAGVSQSPRYKVTKRGQDVTLRCDPISSHATLYWYQQALGQGPEFLTYFNYEAQPDKSGLPSDRFSAERPEGSISTLTIQRTEQRDSAMYRCASSFYRGDTQYFGPGTRLTVL.

The chain combines TRBV6-5 with TRBJ2-1; D is unclear. V lost 0 bases to trimming and J lost 6 bases, with 12 bases between them. The CDR3 is made up of 15 amino acids. Germline V CDR1 and CDR2: MNHEY, SVGAGI. CDR3 sequence (DNA): TGTGCCAGCAGTTACTCGATTCTTAGTGGCAATGAGCAGTTCTTC. Protein product: CASSYSILSGNEQFF.

The V call is TRBV6-6, the J call TRBJ2-1; 10 bases are a match to TRBD2. The CDR3 sequence is 14 residues long. V trimming: 5 bases; J trimming: 3 bases; junction bases outside the gene matches: 1. Per the germline V gene, CDR1 is MNHNY and CDR2 is SVGAGI (reference sequence). The DNA of the CDR3 is TGTGCCAGCAGTAGGACTAGCGGCTACAATGAGCAGTTCTTC. Protein sequence: CASSRTSGYNEQFF.

With respect to this clone: Other nucleotide sequences from this sample produce the same CDR3. The chain uses TRBV20-1 and TRBJ2-3; D ambiguous. Deletions cut 3 bases from V and 1 base from J, with 2 bases between. Germline CDR1 is DFQATT and CDR2 is SNEGSKA (reference sequence). CDR3 length: 11 residues. The CDR3 region has the DNA TGCAGTGCTAGCGGCACAGATACGCAGTATTTT. Translation: CSASGTDTQYF.

This clone was counted a few times. The chain joins TRBV6-5 to TRBJ1-5, with D possibly matching TRBD1 (6 bases). This CDR3 spans 13 amino acids. Trimming removed 6 bases from V and 0 bases from J, with 6 bases in between. The V gene's germline CDR1 is MNHEY and CDR2 SVGAGI. The CDR3 spells CASRTGSNQPQHF. The CDR3 DNA reads TGTGCCAGCAGGACAGGTAGCAATCAGCCCCAGCATTTT.

The V and J genes are TRBV2 and TRBJ1-1; 7 bases match TRBD1. Germline loops: CDR1 SNHLY, CDR2 FYNNEI. This CDR3 comprises 15 residues. The V segment lost 4 bases and the J segment 1 base; nucleotides outside the gene matches: 6. CDR3 protein: CASSVGGTANTEAFF. The DNA of the CDR3 is TGTGCCAGCAGTGTAGGTGGGACAGCGAACACTGAAGCTTTCTTT.

This chain links TRBV10-3 with TRBJ2-3; TRBD2 aligns across 10 bases. Germline V gives CDR1 ENHRY, CDR2 SYGVKD. V shed 3 bases and J 3 bases; nucleotides not matched to a gene: 6. This CDR3 spans 16 amino acids. Written as DNA, the CDR3 is TGTGCCATCAGTGATAATCTAGCGGGAGTTACAGATACGCAGTATTTT. Its protein is CAISDNLAGVTDTQYF.

The V call is TRBV11-3, the J call TRBJ1-2, with 9 bases identical to TRBD1. The V and J ends lost 0 bases and 5 bases, in that order; junction bases with no gene match: 4. The CDR3 is 15 residues long. The V gene's germline CDR1 is SGHNT and CDR2 YENEEA. CDR3 coding DNA: TGTGCCAGCAGCTTAGACCGGGACAGGGAGTATGGCTACACCTTC. Translated: CASSLDRDREYGYTF.

In its sample, this clone was seen a few times. The V and J genes are TRBV30 and TRBJ2-4, with TRBD2 identical over 8 bases. This CDR3 has 18 residues. Germline CDR1 GTSNPN, CDR2 SVGIG (reference sequence). With V trimmed by 2 bases and J by 3 bases, 15 bases remained unmatched. The CDR3 coding sequence is TGTGCCTGGAGTCCTTCAAGGACTAGCCCCCAGGTCAAAAACATTCAGTACTTC. Residues: CAWSPSRTSPQVKNIQYF.

Turning to this clone: A much larger clone lies one base from this, so it may be a read error. The chain couples TRBV29-1 to TRBJ2-1; the D is unclear. CDR3 length: 11 amino acids. Trimming removed 2 bases at V and 6 bases at J, with 5 bases between. The V gene's germline CDR1 is SQVTM and CDR2 ANQGSEA. In DNA form, the CDR3 reads TGCAGCGTTGAACCCGGCAATGAGCAGTTCTTC. Translated: CSVEPGNEQFF.

This clone has more than one count but fewer than ten. The chain has TRBV18 and TRBJ1-5; TRBD1 aligns across 8 bases. The V gene's germline CDR1 is KGHSH and CDR2 LQKENI. The CDR3 extends over 15 amino acids. J gave up 5 bases and V 6 bases, and 9 bases lay outside the gene matches. The CDR3 loop is CASSQSTGGDQPQHF. Here the CDR3 DNA reads TGTGCCAGCTCGCAATCCACAGGGGGGGATCAGCCCCAGCATTTT.

The gene calls are TRBV29-1 and TRBJ2-5; TRBD1 matches 7 bases. The CDR3 runs to 16 residues. Trimming took 7 bases from V and 2 from J; bases not matched to a gene: 16. Germline CDR1 reads SQVTM; CDR2 reads ANQGSEA. As DNA, the CDR3 is TGCAGCGCCTACACTACCCTACCGGGACAGCAAGAGACCCAGTACTTC. Translation gives CSAYTTLPGQQETQYF.